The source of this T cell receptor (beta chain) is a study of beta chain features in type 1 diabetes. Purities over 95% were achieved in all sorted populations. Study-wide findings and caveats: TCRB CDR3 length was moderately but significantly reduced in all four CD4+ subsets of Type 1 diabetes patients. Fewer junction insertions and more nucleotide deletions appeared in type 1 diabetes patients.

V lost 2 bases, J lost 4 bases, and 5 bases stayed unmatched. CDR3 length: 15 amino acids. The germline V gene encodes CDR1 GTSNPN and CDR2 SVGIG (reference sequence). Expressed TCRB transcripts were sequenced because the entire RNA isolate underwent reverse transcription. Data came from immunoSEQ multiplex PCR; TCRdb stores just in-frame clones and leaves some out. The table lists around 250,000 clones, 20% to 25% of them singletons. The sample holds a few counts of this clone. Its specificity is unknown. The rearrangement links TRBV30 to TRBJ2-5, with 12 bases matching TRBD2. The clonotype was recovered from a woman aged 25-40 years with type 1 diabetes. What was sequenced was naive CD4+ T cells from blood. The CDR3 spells CAWSRLAGEGETQYF. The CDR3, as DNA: TGTGCCTGGAGTCGACTAGCGGGGGAAGGAGAGACCCAGTACTTC.